This is a list of T cell receptor beta chains from one sample in a study of blood T cell repertoires in COVID-19. Assay: immunoSEQ multiplex PCR; the TCRdb copy retains only in-frame clones and omits some. The data show around 140,000 clones, roughly 90% seen once. The material sequenced was peripheral blood. The origin of the receptors is a woman between 50 and 59 years old with acute or convalescent COVID-19. Each CDR3 is given with its conserved first and last residue. Fields, in order: V gene, CDR3 length, clone size, J gene, D gene, CDR3 protein, CDR3 DNA. D genes are given only for firm matches. Clone sizes are given selectively: once, few, many, or a class where the clone is expanded.

TRBV15	13	-	TRBJ1-2	-	CASGEGSNYGYTF	TGTGCCAGCGGGGAGGGTTCTAACTATGGCTACACCTTC
TRBV5-1	15	-	TRBJ2-1	TRBD2	CASSSSGGDYNEQFF	TGCGCCAGCAGCTCTAGCGGGGGGGATTACAATGAGCAGTTCTTC
TRBV19	15	-	TRBJ1-6	TRBD1	CASSAGQGHNSPLHF	TGTGCCAGTAGCGCCGGACAGGGACATAATTCACCCCTCCACTTT
TRBV29-1	12	-	TRBJ1-4	-	CSVGQIYEKLFF	TGCAGCGTCGGACAGATATATGAAAAACTGTTTTTT
TRBV19	14	-	TRBJ2-7	-	CASSIITGSYEQYF	TGTGCCAGTAGTATTATTACAGGCTCCTACGAGCAGTACTTC
TRBV2	15	-	TRBJ2-2	TRBD1	CASRPDRVGTGELFF	TGTGCCAGCAGGCCTGACAGGGTTGGCACCGGGGAGCTGTTTTTT
TRBV9	16	-	TRBJ1-4	TRBD1	CASSRTSTGVNEKLFF	TGTGCCAGCAGCCGGACGTCGACAGGGGTCAATGAAAAACTGTTTTTT
TRBV18	14	-	TRBJ1-5	-	CASSPPLGGQPQHF	TGTGCCAGCTCACCACCCCTGGGAGGGCAGCCCCAGCATTTT
TRBV6-5	15	-	TRBJ1-5	TRBD1	CASSYRRTGGQPQHF	TGTGCCAGCAGTTACAGGAGGACAGGGGGACAGCCCCAGCATTTT
TRBV5-1	16	-	TRBJ2-1	-	CASSLALEGMDNEQFF	TGCGCCAGCAGCTTGGCCTTGGAGGGTATGGACAATGAGCAGTTCTTC
TRBV5-1	13	-	TRBJ1-2	-	CASSSGANYGYTF	TGCGCCAGCAGCTCCGGGGCTAACTATGGCTACACCTTC
TRBV30	13	-	TRBJ1-2	-	CAWTPGTNYGYTF	TGTGCCTGGACGCCGGGAACTAACTATGGCTACACCTTC
TRBV7-9	14	-	TRBJ1-1	-	CASSSPQTVIEAFF	TGTGCCAGCAGCTCCCCCCAAACAGTGATTGAAGCTTTCTTT
TRBV15	14	-	TRBJ1-1	TRBD1	CATSSLDRVTEAFF	TGTGCCACCAGCTCCCTCGACAGGGTTACTGAAGCTTTCTTT
TRBV7-9	15	once	TRBJ1-4	TRBD1	CASSFRQGSYEKLFF	TGTGCCAGCAGCTTCCGACAGGGGAGTTATGAAAAACTGTTTTTT
TRBV12-3/TRBV12-4	13	-	TRBJ2-7	TRBD1	CASSWDRPYEQYF	TGTGCCAGCAGTTGGGACAGACCCTACGAGCAGTACTTC
TRBV3-1/TRBV3-2	13	-	TRBJ1-2	TRBD1	CASSGDSFYGYTF	TGTGCCAGCAGCGGGGACAGCTTCTATGGCTACACCTTC
TRBV19	13	-	TRBJ2-7	TRBD2	CASSRAGVGEQYF	TGTGCCAGTAGCAGAGCGGGAGTAGGCGAGCAGTACTTC
TRBV12-5	16	few	TRBJ1-1	-	CASGLYPAGRYTEAFF	TGTGCTAGTGGTTTGTACCCCGCGGGGAGATACACTGAAGCTTTCTTT
TRBV18	15	-	TRBJ2-1	TRBD1	CASSPGQELYNEQFF	TGTGCCAGCTCCCCCGGACAGGAACTTTACAATGAGCAGTTCTTC
TRBV5-1	15	-	TRBJ2-1	TRBD1	CASSSRDRGFNEQFF	TGCGCCAGCAGCTCCCGGGACAGGGGATTCAATGAGCAGTTCTTC